This is a list of T cell receptor beta chains from one sample in a study of blood T cell repertoires in COVID-19. TCRdb's table, derived via immunoSEQ multiplex PCR, lists solely in-frame clones and lacks some. The table shows hundreds of thousands of clones, with roughly nine tenths occurring only once. Sequencing used PBMCs or T cells enriched from blood (not recorded which). The receptors shown here come from a woman aged 60 to 75 who had recovered from COVID-19. Each CDR3 is given with its conserved first and last residue. The D gene is left open where the match is weak. The size entry is marked missing in some rows and otherwise reads once, few, many or a size class.

TRBJ2-7,.,TRBV29-1,.,CSVEVGGSYEQYF,TGCAGCGTTGAAGTAGGGGGCTCCTACGAGCAGTACTTC
TRBJ1-1,.,TRBV5-4,.,CASLTWGGTEAFF,TGTGCCAGCCTGACCTGGGGAGGCACTGAAGCTTTCTTT
TRBJ2-7,.,TRBV12-3/TRBV12-4,TRBD1,CASRGTASYEQYF,TGTGCCAGCAGGGGGACAGCATCTTACGAGCAGTACTTC
TRBJ1-1,.,TRBV5-4,TRBD1,CASSFTGGTEAFF,TGTGCCAGCAGCTTTACAGGGGGCACTGAAGCTTTCTTT
TRBJ2-7,.,TRBV10-3,TRBD1,CATTDRTYEQYF,TGTGCCACCACGGACAGGACCTACGAGCAGTACTTC
TRBJ2-7,.,TRBV5-6,.,CASSLAYYEQYF,TGTGCCAGCAGCTTAGCTTATTACGAGCAGTACTTC
TRBJ1-4,.,TRBV6-6,TRBD1,CASNRPGQDSSATNEKLFF,TGTGCCAGCAATCGACCCGGACAGGATAGTTCTGCAACTAATGAAAAACTGTTTTTT
TRBJ2-5,.,TRBV9,.,CASSVGLSGSGSQETQYF,TGTGCCAGCAGCGTAGGACTCAGCGGGTCGGGGAGCCAAGAGACCCAGTACTTC
TRBJ1-3,few,TRBV5-6,.,CASSARRDLDSGNTIYF,TGTGCCAGCAGCGCCCGACGGGACTTGGACTCTGGAAACACCATATATTTT
TRBJ2-3,.,TRBV2,.,CASIQSTATDTQYF,TGTGCCAGCATTCAGTCCACCGCCACAGATACGCAGTATTTT
TRBJ1-2,.,TRBV5-1,.,CASSLGQDYGYTF,TGCGCCAGCAGCTTGGGACAGGATTATGGCTACACCTTC
TRBJ1-1,.,TRBV6-2/TRBV6-3,TRBD1,CASSYSGTGGDTEAFF,TGTGCCAGCAGTTACTCGGGGACAGGGGGCGACACTGAAGCTTTCTTT
TRBJ1-6,.,TRBV7-2,.,CASSRGGGSPLHF,TGTGCCAGCAGCAGGGGGGGAGGTTCACCCCTCCACTTT
TRBJ1-5,.,TRBV9,.,CASSVGRDSNQPQHF,TGTGCCAGCAGCGTAGGCAGGGATAGCAATCAGCCCCAGCATTTT
TRBJ1-1,.,TRBV6-5,.,CASSLQGGGTEAFF,TGTGCCAGCAGCCTACAGGGAGGGGGCACTGAAGCTTTCTTT
TRBJ2-7,once,TRBV6-5,.,CASSYSRDSSYEQYF,TGTGCCAGCAGTTACTCGCGGGACAGCTCCTACGAGCAGTACTTC
TRBJ1-6,once,TRBV2,TRBD1,CASSPGGLGNSPLHF,TGTGCCAGCAGTCCAGGGGGTCTAGGTAATTCACCCCTCCACTTT
TRBJ1-5,.,TRBV6-5,.,CASNFQRDQPQHF,TGTGCCAGCAACTTCCAGAGGGATCAGCCCCAGCATTTT
TRBJ1-2,.,TRBV14,.,CASSQLGSGGPNYGYTF,TGTGCCAGCAGCCAATTAGGGTCCGGGGGACCTAACTATGGCTACACCTTC
TRBJ2-1,.,TRBV6-4,.,CASPTRCSLNYNEQFF,TGTGCCAGCCCTACTCGGTGTAGCCTCAACTACAATGAGCAGTTCTTC
TRBJ1-5,.,TRBV9,.,CASSAGGSGNQPQHF,TGTGCCAGCAGTGCGGGGGGTTCGGGCAATCAGCCCCAGCATTTT
TRBJ1-2,once,TRBV29-1,TRBD1,CSVAQGVYGYTF,TGCAGCGTTGCACAGGGGGTTTATGGCTACACCTTC
TRBJ2-5,.,TRBV3-1/TRBV3-2,.,CASSHGFETQYF,TGTGCCAGCAGCCACGGTTTTGAGACCCAGTACTTC
TRBJ1-1,.,TRBV4-2,.,CASSLPRNTEAFF,TGTGCCAGCAGCCTACCGAGGAACACTGAAGCTTTCTTT
TRBJ1-2,.,TRBV24-1,TRBD1,CATSDWGQGHGYTF,TGTGCCACCAGTGATTGGGGACAGGGGCATGGCTACACCTTC
TRBJ2-3,.,TRBV6-2/TRBV6-3,TRBD2,CASSRAGTSGGDRDTQYF,TGTGCCAGCAGCCGCGCCGGGACTAGCGGGGGTGACCGAGATACGCAGTATTTT
TRBJ1-4,.,TRBV12-5,TRBD1,CASGQGQGNEKLFF,TGTGCTAGTGGTCAGGGACAGGGGAATGAAAAACTGTTTTTT
TRBJ2-5,.,TRBV4-2,TRBD2,CASSQGLAQETQYF,TGTGCCAGCAGCCAGGGACTAGCGCAAGAGACCCAGTACTTC
TRBJ2-2,.,TRBV4-1,.,CASSQVVSGELFF,TGCGCCAGCAGCCAAGTAGTCTCCGGGGAGCTGTTTTTT